This T cell receptor beta chain was captured in a study of beta chain features in type 1 diabetes. All of the isolated RNA was reverse transcribed, so expressed TCRB transcripts were sequenced. Average reads for naive, central memory and regulatory T cell samples were about 3.57 million. Profiling relied on immunoSEQ multiplex PCR, and the TCRdb table lists in-frame clones only, not all of them. The table lists approximately 60,000 clones, roughly three fifths of them singletons, with 2.2% in the top ten. V shed 3 bases and J 7 bases; nucleotides not matched to a gene: 12. Germline-derived CDR1 and CDR2 are SGDLS and YYNGEE. The CDR3 has 16 amino acids.

The chain employs TRBV9 and TRBJ2-1; TRBD2 matches 8 bases. Source material: Tregs from blood. The sequence was collected from a young woman in good health. CDR3 DNA: TGTGCCAGCAGCGAGCCGGGACTAGTGGGGGTAAATGAGCAGTTCTTC. Protein product: CASSEPGLVGVNEQFF.